This T cell receptor beta chain was captured in a study of shared clonotypes between healthy human individuals (dated by TCRdb to the early 2020s). Turning to the overall study: The cohort included three men and a couple of women between 18 and 49 years of age. For each donor, CD4 naive and CD4 memory were each run on three plates, CD8 naive on two plates, and CD8 memory on one plate. Between about 0.85 and 10 billion PBMCs per donor were obtained by leukapheresis. To increase sequencing depth and limit assay-specific biases, different laboratories used diverse techniques to prepare libraries and sequence TCR repertoires. To estimate repertoire size and how much clonotypes are shared between individuals, the study performed deep sequencing of blood TCR repertoires from about five healthy adults.

Donors were healthy HIV-negative adults with no recently reported acute infections or vaccinations. Every donor was a Caucasian adult living in Nashville, Tennessee, USA. CD4+ T cells were enriched by magnetic negative selection, after which naive cells were positively selected on CD45RA and the negative fraction was taken as the memory subset. Blood was obtained by leukapheresis, after which PBMCs were separated by Ficoll-Histopaque density gradient centrifugation and cryopreserved in liquid nitrogen vapor phase. Purity and quantity of every magnetically sorted T cell population were checked by analytical flow cytometry. From each sorted fraction, genomic DNA was isolated and quantified by UV absorbance on a Nanodrop 2000c. TCR CDR3 regions were amplified from genomic DNA by multiplex PCR using the deep immunoSEQ assay. Genomic DNA extracted from each cell subset was distributed evenly over all wells of several immunoSEQ 96-well plates, and each plate served as one replicate. For sorted subsets, roughly 200 ng of genomic DNA, equivalent to roughly 30,000 T cell genomes, went into each replicate PCR. The purified libraries were quantified using a Qubit 3.0 fluorometer, sized with a Bioanalyzer 2100, and then quantified again using the KAPA Library Quantification kit. Each immunoSEQ 96-well plate was sequenced on its own single-read 150-cycle Illumina NextSeq 550 flow cell. The authors' analysis ran thus. The immunoSEQ output contained only junctional sequences without quality scores, so filtering could not match that applied to full-length reads. To assign V/J genes and CDR3, sequences were annotated using PyIR, a Python wrapper for IgBLAST v1.9, with IMGT germline references. Reads were removed for weak V/J assignments (E-value above 1e-6), missing CDR3, stop codons, out-of-frame junctions, or ambiguous translated residues. V3J clonotypes were defined by identical inferred V gene, J gene, and CDR3 amino acid sequence. To compute the percentage overlap between repertoires, the number of shared unique clonotypes was divided by the size of the smaller repertoire. Richness of each repertoire was evaluated using RTK rarefaction, the Chao1 estimator, and Recon v2.1 estimates of unobserved clonotypes. For all TCRbeta clonotypes obtained by the gDNA method from a few donors, generation probabilities were computed with OLGA. The immuneACCESS repertoire file appears here via TCRdb, limited to in-frame rearrangements. These files lack a portion of the clones; in checked studies, under half of the deficit traces to unresolved V genes, and the cause of the others is not known. That table gives V, J and clone size, and the DNA gave D and trimming. This sample comprises over a million clones, roughly 98% of them detected only once. The biggest ten clones account for about 0.4% of the sample.

V loses 8 bases at its end and J loses 8 bases; junction bases beyond the gene matches: 8. Via the germline V gene, CDR1 is WSHSY and CDR2 SAAADI. Measured from the cysteine to the phenylalanine, the CDR3 is 12 residues long. Only the CDR3 region is kept as DNA, spanning 36 bases read in frame from base 1. Worth noting for this clone: It lacks a known antigen. No base quality information exists; no much larger clone differs at one position.

General study outcomes and caveats: Naive subsets generally had larger estimated clonotype richness than memory subsets did. Approximately 5% of naive CD4, approximately 3.7% of naive CD8, 2.3% of memory CD4, and 0.35% to 0.4% of memory CD8 clonotypes were shared across several donors. Rarefaction of sorted-subset datasets indicated incomplete sequencing despite the large sequencing depth. Pairwise subsampling led to the expectation that sequencing depth would affect the degree of clonotype sharing among donors. Compared with non-shared clonotypes, the clonotypes found in all four sorted-subset donors had higher generation probabilities. Sampling was limited to blood, and TCR repertoires in tissue likely differ from TCR repertoires in blood. Because the study included a small number of donors, the genetic and exposure-history diversity represented was limited.

Specimen: naive CD4+ T cells sorted from blood. The cell subset or site label for this specimen denotes: CD45RA+ positively selected. The rearranged chain carries TRBV10-2 and TRBJ1-2; 7 of the junction bases match TRBD1. The sequence was collected from a man aged 25-45 years in good health. The CDR3 region reads CASSRQGEGYTF. The sequenced DNA is TGCGCCAGCTCGCGACAGGGAGAAGGCTACACCTTC.